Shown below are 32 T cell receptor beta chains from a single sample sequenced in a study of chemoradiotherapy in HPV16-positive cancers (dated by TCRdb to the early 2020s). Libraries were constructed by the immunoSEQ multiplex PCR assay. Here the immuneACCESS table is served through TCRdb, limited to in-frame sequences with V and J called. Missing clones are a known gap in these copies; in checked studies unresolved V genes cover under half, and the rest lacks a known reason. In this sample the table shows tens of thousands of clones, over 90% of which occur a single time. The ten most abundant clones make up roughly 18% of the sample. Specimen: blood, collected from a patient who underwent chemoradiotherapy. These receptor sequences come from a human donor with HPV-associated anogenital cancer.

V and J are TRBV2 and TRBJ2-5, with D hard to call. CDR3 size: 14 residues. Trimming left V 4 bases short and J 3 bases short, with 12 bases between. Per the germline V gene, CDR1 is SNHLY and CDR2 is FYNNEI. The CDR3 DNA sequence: TGTGCCAGCAGTGCATCGACATTCGAAGAGACCCAGTACTTC. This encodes CASSASTFEETQYF.

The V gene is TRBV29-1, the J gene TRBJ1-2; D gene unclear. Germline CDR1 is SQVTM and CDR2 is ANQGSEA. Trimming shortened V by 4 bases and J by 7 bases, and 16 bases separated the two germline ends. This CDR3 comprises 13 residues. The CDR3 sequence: CSVVLPGILGYTF. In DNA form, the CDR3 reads TGCAGCGTTGTTCTTCCGGGTATTCTTGGCTACACCTTC.

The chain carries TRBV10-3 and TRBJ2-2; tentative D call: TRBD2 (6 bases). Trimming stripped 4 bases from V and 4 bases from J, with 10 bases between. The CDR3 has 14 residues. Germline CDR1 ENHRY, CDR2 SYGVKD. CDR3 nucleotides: TGTGCCATCAGTGTGGGGGGAGGCACCGGGGAGCTGTTTTTT. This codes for CAISVGGGTGELFF.

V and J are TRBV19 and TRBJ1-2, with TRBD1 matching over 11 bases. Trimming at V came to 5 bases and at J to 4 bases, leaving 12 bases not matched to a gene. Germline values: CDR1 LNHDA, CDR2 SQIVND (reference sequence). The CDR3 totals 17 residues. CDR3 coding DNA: TGTGCCAGTAGTTCCGGGACAGGGGGACCATGGAGCTATGGCTACACCTTC. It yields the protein CASSSGTGGPWSYGYTF. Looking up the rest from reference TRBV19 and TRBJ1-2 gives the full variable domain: DGGITQSPKYLFRKEGQNVTLSCEQNLNHDAMYWYRQDPGQGLRLIYYSQIVNDFQKGDIAEGYSVSREKKESFPLTVTSAQKNPTAFYLCASSSGTGGPWSYGYTFGSGTRLTVV.

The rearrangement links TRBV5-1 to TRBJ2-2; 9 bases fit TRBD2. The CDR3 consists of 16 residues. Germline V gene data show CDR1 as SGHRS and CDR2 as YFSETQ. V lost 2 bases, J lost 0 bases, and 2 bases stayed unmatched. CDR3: CASSFRLAANTGELFF. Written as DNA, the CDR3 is TGCGCCAGCAGCTTCCGACTAGCGGCGAACACCGGGGAGCTGTTTTTT.

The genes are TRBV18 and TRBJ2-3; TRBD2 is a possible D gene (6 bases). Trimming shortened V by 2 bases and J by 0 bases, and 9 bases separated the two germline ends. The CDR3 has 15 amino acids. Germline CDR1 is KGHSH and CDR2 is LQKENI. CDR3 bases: TGTGCCAGCTCACCAGGACTAACTAGCACAGATACGCAGTATTTT. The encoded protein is CASSPGLTSTDTQYF.

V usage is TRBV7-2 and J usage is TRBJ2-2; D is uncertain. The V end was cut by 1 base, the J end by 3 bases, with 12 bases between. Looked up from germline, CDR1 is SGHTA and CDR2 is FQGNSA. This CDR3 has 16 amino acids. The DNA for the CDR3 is TGTGCCAGCAGCTTAGAAGTCCGGCAGTACACCGGGGAGCTGTTTTTT. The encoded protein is CASSLEVRQYTGELFF.

In DNA, the CDR3 is TGTGCCAGCAGCTACCCCCTCTCCTACGAGCAGTACTTC. Protein product: CASSYPLSYEQYF. The chain uses TRBV7-9 and TRBJ2-7; D is undetermined. Germline CDR1 SEHNR, CDR2 FQNEAQ (reference sequence). Trimming shortened V by 4 bases and J by 0 bases, and 7 bases separated the two germline ends. This CDR3 has 13 amino acids.

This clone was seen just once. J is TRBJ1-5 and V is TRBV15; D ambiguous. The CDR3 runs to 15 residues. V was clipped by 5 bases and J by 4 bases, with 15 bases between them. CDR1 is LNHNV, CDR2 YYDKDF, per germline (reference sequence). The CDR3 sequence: CATSHFSTGNQPQHF. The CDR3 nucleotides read TGTGCCACCAGCCACTTTTCGACGGGTAATCAGCCCCAGCATTTT.

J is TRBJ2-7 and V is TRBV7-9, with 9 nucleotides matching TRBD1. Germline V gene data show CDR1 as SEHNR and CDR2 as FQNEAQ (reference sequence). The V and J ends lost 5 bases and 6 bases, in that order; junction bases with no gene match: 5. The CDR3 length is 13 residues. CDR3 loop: CASSPGQGSEQYF. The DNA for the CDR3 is TGTGCCAGCAGCCCCGGACAGGGGAGCGAGCAGTACTTC.

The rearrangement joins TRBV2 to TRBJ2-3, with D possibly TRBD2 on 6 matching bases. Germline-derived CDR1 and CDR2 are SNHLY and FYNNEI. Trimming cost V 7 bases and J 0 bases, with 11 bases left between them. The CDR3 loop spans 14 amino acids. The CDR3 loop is CASKGGTSTDTQYF. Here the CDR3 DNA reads TGTGCCAGCAAAGGCGGGACTAGCACAGATACGCAGTATTTT.

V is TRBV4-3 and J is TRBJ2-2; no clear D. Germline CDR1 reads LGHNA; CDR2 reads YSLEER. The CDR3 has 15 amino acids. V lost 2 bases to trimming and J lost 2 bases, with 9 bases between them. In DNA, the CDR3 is TGCGCCAGCAGCCAACGGAGCGTTAACACCGGGGAGCTGTTTTTT. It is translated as CASSQRSVNTGELFF.

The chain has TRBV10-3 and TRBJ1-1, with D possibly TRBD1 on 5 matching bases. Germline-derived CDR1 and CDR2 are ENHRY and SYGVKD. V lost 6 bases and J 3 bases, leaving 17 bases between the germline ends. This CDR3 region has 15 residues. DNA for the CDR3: TGTGCCATCAGAGATCCGGGACGGGAAGACACTGAAGCTTTCTTT. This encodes CAIRDPGREDTEAFF.

The CDR3 region has the DNA TGCGCCAGCCCCGGGACAGGGAAAGAGACCCAGTACTTC. This sequence encodes CASPGTGKETQYF. This chain connects TRBV5-1 to TRBJ2-5; TRBD1 agrees at 9 bases. Looked up from germline, CDR1 is SGHRS and CDR2 is YFSETQ. V lost 7 bases and J lost 3; bases outside the gene matches: 4. The CDR3 loop spans 13 amino acids.

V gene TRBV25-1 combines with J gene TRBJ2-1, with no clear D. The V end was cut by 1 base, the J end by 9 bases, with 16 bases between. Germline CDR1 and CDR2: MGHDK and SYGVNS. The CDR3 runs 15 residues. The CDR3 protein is CASSESRPRATEQFF. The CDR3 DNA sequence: TGTGCCAGCAGTGAATCTCGACCAAGGGCTACTGAGCAGTTCTTC.

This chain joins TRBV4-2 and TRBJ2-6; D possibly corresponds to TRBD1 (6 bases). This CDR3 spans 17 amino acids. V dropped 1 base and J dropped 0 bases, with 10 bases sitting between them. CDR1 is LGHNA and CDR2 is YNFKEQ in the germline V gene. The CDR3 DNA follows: TGTGCCAGCAGCCAAGGGCCAGGGGACTCTGGGGCCAACGTCCTGACTTTC. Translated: CASSQGPGDSGANVLTF.

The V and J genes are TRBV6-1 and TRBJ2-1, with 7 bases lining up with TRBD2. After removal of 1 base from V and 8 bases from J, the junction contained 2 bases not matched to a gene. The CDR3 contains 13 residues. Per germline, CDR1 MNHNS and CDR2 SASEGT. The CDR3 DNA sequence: TGTGCCAGCAGTGAAGGCCGGGGGGATGAGCAGTTCTTC. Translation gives CASSEGRGDEQFF.

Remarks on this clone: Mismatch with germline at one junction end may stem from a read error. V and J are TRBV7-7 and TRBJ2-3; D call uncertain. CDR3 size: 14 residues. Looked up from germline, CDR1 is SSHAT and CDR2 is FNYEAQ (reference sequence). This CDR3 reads CASSTVPFTDTQYF. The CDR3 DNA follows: TGTGCTAGCAGCACCGTCCCATTCACAGATACGCAGTATTTT. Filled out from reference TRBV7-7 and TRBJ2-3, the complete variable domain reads GAGVSQSPRYKVTKRGQDVTLRCDPISSHATLYWYQQALGQGPEFLTYFNYEAQPDKSGLPSDRFSAERPEGSISTLTIQRTEQRDSAMYRCASSTVPFTDTQYFGPGTRLTVL.

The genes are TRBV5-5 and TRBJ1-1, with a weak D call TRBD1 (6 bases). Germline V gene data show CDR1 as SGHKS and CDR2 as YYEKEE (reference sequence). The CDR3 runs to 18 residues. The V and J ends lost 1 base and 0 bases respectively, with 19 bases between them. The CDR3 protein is CASSLRGGPALMNTEAFF. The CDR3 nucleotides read TGTGCCAGCAGCTTGAGGGGGGGCCCCGCTCTTATGAACACTGAAGCTTTCTTT.

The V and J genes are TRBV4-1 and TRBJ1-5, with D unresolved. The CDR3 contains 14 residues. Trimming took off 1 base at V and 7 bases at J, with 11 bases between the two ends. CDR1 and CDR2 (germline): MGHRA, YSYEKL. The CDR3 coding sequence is TGCGCCAGCAGCCAAGTGGGCAGTCAGCAGCCCCAGCATTTT. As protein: CASSQVGSQQPQHF.

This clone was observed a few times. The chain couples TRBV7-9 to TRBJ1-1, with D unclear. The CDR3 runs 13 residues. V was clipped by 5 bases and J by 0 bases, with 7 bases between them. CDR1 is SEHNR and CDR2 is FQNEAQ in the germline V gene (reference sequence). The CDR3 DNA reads TGTGCCAGCAGCGCGACTCTGAACACTGAAGCTTTCTTT. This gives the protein CASSATLNTEAFF.

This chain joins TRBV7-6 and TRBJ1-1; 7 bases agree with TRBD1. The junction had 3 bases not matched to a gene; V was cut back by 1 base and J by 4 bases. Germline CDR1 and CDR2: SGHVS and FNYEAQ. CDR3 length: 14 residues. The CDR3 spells CASSLEQGPTEAFF. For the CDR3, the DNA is TGTGCCAGCAGCTTAGAACAGGGGCCCACTGAAGCTTTCTTT. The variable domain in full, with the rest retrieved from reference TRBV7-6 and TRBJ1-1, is GAGVSQSPRYKVTKRGQDVALRCDPISGHVSLYWYRQALGQGPEFLTYFNYEAQQDKSGLPNDRFSAERPEGSISTLTIQRTEQRDSAMYRCASSLEQGPTEAFFGQGTRLTVV.

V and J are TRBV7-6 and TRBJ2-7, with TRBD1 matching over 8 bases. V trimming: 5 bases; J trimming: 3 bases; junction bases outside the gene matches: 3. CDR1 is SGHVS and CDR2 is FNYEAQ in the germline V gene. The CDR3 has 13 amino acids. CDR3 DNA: TGTGCCAGCAGCACAGGACAGGGCTACGAGCAGTACTTC. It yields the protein CASSTGQGYEQYF.

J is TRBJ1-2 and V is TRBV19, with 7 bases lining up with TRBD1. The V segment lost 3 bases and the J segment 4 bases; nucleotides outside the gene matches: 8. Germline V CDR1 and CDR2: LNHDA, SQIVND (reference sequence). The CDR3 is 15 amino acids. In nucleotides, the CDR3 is TGTGCCAGTAGTATCTCCGGGGGGGACAGCTATGGCTACACCTTC. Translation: CASSISGGDSYGYTF.

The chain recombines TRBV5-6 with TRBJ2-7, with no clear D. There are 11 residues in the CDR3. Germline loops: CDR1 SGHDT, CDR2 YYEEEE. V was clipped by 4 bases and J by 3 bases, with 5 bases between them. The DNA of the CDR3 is TGTGCCAGCAGCCTATACTACGAGCAGTACTTC. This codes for CASSLYYEQYF.

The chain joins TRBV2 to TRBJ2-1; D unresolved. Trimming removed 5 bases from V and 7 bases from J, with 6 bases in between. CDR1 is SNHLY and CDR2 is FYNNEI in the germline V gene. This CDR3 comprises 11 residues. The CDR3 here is CASSSINEQFF. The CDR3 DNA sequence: TGTGCCAGCAGTAGTATAAATGAGCAGTTCTTC.

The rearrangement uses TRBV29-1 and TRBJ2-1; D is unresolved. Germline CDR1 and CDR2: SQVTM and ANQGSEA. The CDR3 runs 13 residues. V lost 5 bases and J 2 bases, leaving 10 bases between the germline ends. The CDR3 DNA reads TGCAGCGTTCTACTTTCCACCTACAATGAGCAGTTCTTC. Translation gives CSVLLSTYNEQFF.

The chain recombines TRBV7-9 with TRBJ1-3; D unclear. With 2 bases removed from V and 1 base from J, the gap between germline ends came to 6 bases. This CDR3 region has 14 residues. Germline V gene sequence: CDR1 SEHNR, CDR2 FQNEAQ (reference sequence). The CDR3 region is CASSLSLSGNTIYF. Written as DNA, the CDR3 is TGTGCCAGCAGCTTATCGCTGTCTGGAAACACCATATATTTT.

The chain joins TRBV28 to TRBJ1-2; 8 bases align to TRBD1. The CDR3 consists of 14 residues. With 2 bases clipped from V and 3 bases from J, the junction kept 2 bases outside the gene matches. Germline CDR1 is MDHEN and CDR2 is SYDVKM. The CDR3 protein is CASSLTDRDYGYTF. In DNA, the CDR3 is TGTGCCAGCAGTTTAACGGACAGGGACTATGGCTACACCTTC.

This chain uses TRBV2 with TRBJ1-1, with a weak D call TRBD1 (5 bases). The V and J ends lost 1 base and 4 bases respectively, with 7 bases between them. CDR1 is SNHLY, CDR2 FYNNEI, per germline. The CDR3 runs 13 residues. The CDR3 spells CASSEGQITEAFF. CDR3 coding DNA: TGTGCCAGCAGTGAAGGACAGATCACTGAAGCTTTCTTT.

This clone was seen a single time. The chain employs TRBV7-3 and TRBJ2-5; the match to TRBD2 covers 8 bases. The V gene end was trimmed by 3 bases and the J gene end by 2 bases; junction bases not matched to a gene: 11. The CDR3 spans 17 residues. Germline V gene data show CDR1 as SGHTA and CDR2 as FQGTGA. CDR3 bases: TGTGCCAGCAGCTTTAGTGGACTAGCCGCCGTTCAAGAGACCCAGTACTTC. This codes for CASSFSGLAAVQETQYF.

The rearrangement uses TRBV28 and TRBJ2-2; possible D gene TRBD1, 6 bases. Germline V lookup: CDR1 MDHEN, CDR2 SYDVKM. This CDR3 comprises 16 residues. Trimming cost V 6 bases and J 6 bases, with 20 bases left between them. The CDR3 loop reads CASSYQVRGWAGELFF. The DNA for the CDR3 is TGTGCCAGCAGCTACCAAGTCAGGGGTTGGGCCGGGGAGCTGTTTTTT.